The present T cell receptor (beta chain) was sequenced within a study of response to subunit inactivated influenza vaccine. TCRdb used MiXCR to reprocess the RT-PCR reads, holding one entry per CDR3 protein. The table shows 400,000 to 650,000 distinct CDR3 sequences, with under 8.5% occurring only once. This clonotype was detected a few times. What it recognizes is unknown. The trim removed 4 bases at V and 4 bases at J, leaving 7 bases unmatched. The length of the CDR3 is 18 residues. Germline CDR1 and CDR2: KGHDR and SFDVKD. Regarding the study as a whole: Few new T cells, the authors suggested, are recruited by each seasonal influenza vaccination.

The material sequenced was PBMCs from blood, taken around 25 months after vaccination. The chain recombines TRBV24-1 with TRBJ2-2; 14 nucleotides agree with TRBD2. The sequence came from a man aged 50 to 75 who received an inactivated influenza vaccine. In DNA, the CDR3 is TGTGCCACCAGTGACACCGGGACTAGCGGGAGCGGCACCGGGGAGCTGTTTTTT. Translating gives CATSDTGTSGSGTGELFF.